This T cell receptor (beta chain) is drawn from a study of cytomegalovirus exposure and HLA in healthy donors. Overall study findings and caveats: The investigators catalogued under 200 TCR beta chains as cytomegalovirus-associated. When analyzed later, the rates of TCR association showed variation by HLA locus, with DRB1 the most and HLA-C the fewest.

The PCR made use of 60 Vbeta and 13 Jbeta primers. The repertoire was sequenced with immunoSEQ multiplex PCR; TCRdb's copy has only in-frame clones and lacks some. The sample contains about 190,000 clones, about 12% of which appear only once. Note on this clone: Its specificity is unknown.

In germline, CDR1 is LNHNV, CDR2 YYDKDF (reference sequence). The junction had 4 bases not matched to a gene; V was cut back by 1 base and J by 5 bases. The CDR3 is 15 amino acids. Sequenced: PBMCs. The sequence was collected from a middle-aged man in good health and CMV-seropositive. The rearrangement uses TRBV15 and TRBJ2-5; 10 bases align to TRBD1. CDR3 DNA: TGTGCCACCAGCAGAGGGACAGGGGGTCAGGAGACCCAGTACTTC. This sequence encodes CATSRGTGGQETQYF.